This section outlines one T cell receptor (beta chain) sequence together with its context. What this receptor recognizes is not known. There are no base qualities to consult, and no much larger clone falls within one base. Whole blood was collected in K2EDTA tubes by collaborating institutions according to the institutions' own protocols. For TCRbeta analysis, collaborators shipped samples as frozen whole blood, isolated PBMCs, or DNA extracted from either of those sample types. TCRbeta CDR3 regions were amplified from genomic DNA by means of the immunoSEQ Assay, a bias-controlled multiplex PCR. Per the original workflow: The number of nucleated cells in each sample was estimated from the amplification of reference gene primers within the assay. To quantify the absolute abundance of each unique TCRbeta CDR3 rearrangement, sequence reads were collapsed and filtered. For each sample, productive Simpson clonality was calculated by taking the square root of Simpson's diversity index across productive rearrangements. The table was pulled from immuneACCESS by TCRdb, which kept in-frame rearrangements only. Such tables lose some clones; where checked, under half of the loss comes from unresolved V genes, and the rest has no known cause. V and J calls and clone size come straight from that table; D and trimming were deduced from the DNA. The sample includes roughly 120,000 clones, with roughly 88% observed a single time. Of the sample, 5% to 6.5% falls within the top ten clones.

The record originates from a study of blood T cell repertoires in COVID-19 (dated by TCRdb to between 2020 and 2021). Background on the whole study: Samples from collaborators originated in the United States, Italy and Spain and spanned both the acute and convalescent phases of COVID-19. The material from the prospective study consisted of cDNA or gDNA derived from T cells, B-cell-depleted T cells, or PBMCs. Deeply sampled blood TCRbeta repertoires from subjects exposed to, actively infected with, or recovered from COVID-19 were included in the dataset. The repertoires were released in a freely available public database meant as a resource for research on the immune response to SARS-CoV-2. The samples were drawn from two sources: the first 160 participants of the ongoing ImmuneRACE study, and about 1,300 subjects contributed by 6 global collaborators. Sample metadata almost always included a de-identified subject ID, COVID-19 status, age in years and sex. Where HLA class I and class II types were available, the types were taken from metadata supplied by the sample provider, not from assay-based typing.

Broad study findings and their caveats: The amount of clinical and demographic metadata varied by source and participant and was provided uncurated.

Deletion took 3 bases off V and 6 bases off J, with a span of 9 bases between the germline ends. Looking up the germline V gene yields CDR1 MDHEN and CDR2 SYDVKM. Measured from the cysteine to the phenylalanine, the CDR3 is 12 residues long. Only the CDR3 DNA stays, 36 bases, in frame from base 1. The V gene is TRBV28 and the J gene is TRBJ2-7; the D segment cannot be called with confidence. Sequencing used peripheral blood. The TCR comes from a human donor in a cohort sampled during active COVID-19. The CDR3 protein sequence reads: CASSFHPSEQYF. The nucleotides read TGTGCCAGCAGTTTCCACCCGAGCGAGCAGTACTTC.